These T cell receptor beta chains were read from a single sample in a study of OX40 agonist ivuxolimab in advanced cancers. The table came from immunoSEQ multiplex PCR; TCRdb's copy has only in-frame clones and leaves some out. Of 37,000 or so clones listed, around 82% are singletons. The source was CD4+ or CD8+ T cells sorted from blood, collected in a trial of the OX40 agonist ivuxolimab. The receptors come from an adult with an advanced solid tumor such as melanoma, head and neck, liver or kidney cancer. Both conserved end residues are part of each CDR3. D genes are given only for firm matches. Expanded clones get a size class; other rows say once, few or many, or leave the size out.

clone_size j_call v_call d_call cdr3_nt cdr3_aa
. TRBJ1-5 TRBV4-3 . TGCGCCAGCAGCCAAGATTATAGCAATCAGCCCCAGCATTTT CASSQDYSNQPQHF
. TRBJ1-2 TRBV7-2 . TGTGCCAGCAGCCCCACAGGGTACGAGGCTATTGGCGGCTACACCTTC CASSPTGYEAIGGYTF
. TRBJ1-2 TRBV7-6 . TGTGCCAGCAGCTCCTCCAGTCGGGGTAACTATGGCTACACCTTC CASSSSSRGNYGYTF
. TRBJ2-2 TRBV6-5 . TGTGCCAGCAGCTCTGTGCTGGCCGGGGAGCTGTTTTTT CASSSVLAGELFF
. TRBJ1-1 TRBV4-1 . TGCGCCAGCAGCCAAGTGCGCACGATGAACACTGAAGCTTTCTTT CASSQVRTMNTEAFF
once TRBJ2-4 TRBV5-4 TRBD1 TGTGCCAGCAGCTTGGGTCGGACAGGGGTAAACATTCAGTACTTC CASSLGRTGVNIQYF
. TRBJ2-3 TRBV19 . TGTGCCAGTAGTATATATAGGGCAGATACGCAGTATTTT CASSIYRADTQYF
. TRBJ2-5 TRBV6-6 TRBD1 TGTGCCAGCAGTTACTCTGACAGGGCGGCCCAGTACTTC CASSYSDRAAQYF
. TRBJ2-2 TRBV18 . TGTGCCAGCTCACAAACCACAGGGTCGAACACCGGGGAGCTGTTTTTT CASSQTTGSNTGELFF
once TRBJ1-1 TRBV7-7 . TGTGCTAGCAGCCCGGGGTGGGGTAACACTGAAGCTTTCTTT CASSPGWGNTEAFF
. TRBJ1-2 TRBV7-9 TRBD1 TGTGCCAGCAGCCGTTGGACAGGGGAGCCTGGTGGCTACACCTTC CASSRWTGEPGGYTF
. TRBJ2-5 TRBV18 . TGTGCCAGCTCACCCACCCCCAAGGGGGTCGACCAAGAGACCCAGTACTTC CASSPTPKGVDQETQYF
few TRBJ1-5 TRBV30 . TGTGCCTGGAGTTCAAACTGGGGGCCCCAGCATTTT CAWSSNWGPQHF
. TRBJ1-5 TRBV5-1 TRBD1 TGCGCCAGCAGCTGGGAGACAGGGAGTCAGCCCCAGCATTTT CASSWETGSQPQHF
. TRBJ2-7 TRBV30 . TGTGCCTGGACGCAGGCTGGCGAGCAGTACTTC CAWTQAGEQYF
. TRBJ1-4 TRBV4-1 . TGCGCCAGCAGCCAACTGACAGTGACAGCTGGACTGTTTTTT CASSQLTVTAGLFF
. TRBJ2-7 TRBV15 . TGTGCCACCAGCAACCTTTTCTACGAGCAGTACTTC CATSNLFYEQYF
. TRBJ1-6 TRBV11-2 . TGTGCCAGCAGCCCTAGTGGGCATAACTGGGAGAATTCACCCCTCCACTTT CASSPSGHNWENSPLHF
. TRBJ2-3 TRBV7-6 TRBD2 TGTGCCAGCAGCTTACTAGCGGGGGTTCCTCGGGGAGATACGCAGTATTTT CASSLLAGVPRGDTQYF
few TRBJ1-2 TRBV11-1 . TGTGCCAGCAGCGCAGGACAATTCTATGGCTACACCTTC CASSAGQFYGYTF
. TRBJ2-7 TRBV6-5 TRBD1 TGTGCCAGCAGCAAGGACAGGCCGAGGAACGAGCAGTACTTC CASSKDRPRNEQYF
. TRBJ2-7 TRBV7-2 . TGTGCCAGCAGCTTGGAATACGAGCAGTACTTC CASSLEYEQYF
. TRBJ2-1 TRBV7-8 . TGTGCCAGCAGCCCCACCCATGAGCAGTTCTTC CASSPTHEQFF
. TRBJ1-4 TRBV15 . TGTGCCACCATGGACAGATATAGAGCTAATGAAAAACTGTTTTTT CATMDRYRANEKLFF
. TRBJ2-5 TRBV7-9 . TGTGCCAGCAGCTTGGGGGGGCTGGAGACCCAGTACTTC CASSLGGLETQYF
. TRBJ1-1 TRBV18 . TGTGCCAGCTCATCAGGAGAGGACACTGAAGCTTTCTTC CASSSGEDTEAFF
. TRBJ1-1 TRBV5-4 . TGTGCCAGCAGCTTGAAACACCCGAACACTGAAGCTTTCTTT CASSLKHPNTEAFF
. TRBJ1-2 TRBV7-8 TRBD1 TGTGCCAGCAGCCCCCCGTCGGGACAGCGCTCTACTGGCTACACCTTC CASSPPSGQRSTGYTF
. TRBJ2-3 TRBV29-1 . TGCAGCGTTGTGTGGGGGGGCCCTCCAGATACGCAGTATTTT CSVVWGGPPDTQYF
. TRBJ2-5 TRBV5-4 TRBD1 TGTGCCACCAAGGACAGGGGATTTGAGACCCAGTACTTC CATKDRGFETQYF
once TRBJ1-1 TRBV5-4 TRBD1 TGTGCCAGCAGCAGCCGGGACAGGGTAACTGAAGCTTTCTTT CASSSRDRVTEAFF
. TRBJ2-3 TRBV7-2 . TGTGCCAGCAGCAAAAGGACATACCGCACAGATACGCAGTATTTT CASSKRTYRTDTQYF
. TRBJ2-3 TRBV18 . TGTGCCAGCTCACCACCGGGCACGCGCACAGATACGCAGTATTTT CASSPPGTRTDTQYF
. TRBJ1-2 TRBV2 . TGTGCCAGCACGCCGGGACAACGCCGGTATGGCTACACCTTC CASTPGQRRYGYTF
. TRBJ2-1 TRBV11-2 TRBD2 TGTGCCAGCAGCTTAGATATAGCGTTCGGGGGGGAGCAGTTCTTC CASSLDIAFGGEQFF
. TRBJ2-1 TRBV29-1 TRBD1 TGCAGCGTTGAAGTGACAGGGGGCTACAATGAGCAGTTCTTC CSVEVTGGYNEQFF
. TRBJ1-3 TRBV7-9 . TGTGCCAGCAGCTCGCGCCGGGGAAACACCATATATTTT CASSSRRGNTIYF
few TRBJ2-3 TRBV7-2 TRBD1 TGTGCCAGCAGCCGGGACAGGTTCACAGATACGCAGTATTTT CASSRDRFTDTQYF
. TRBJ2-1 TRBV29-1 . TGCAGCGTTGAAGAACTGAGAACCAATGAGCAGTTCTTC CSVEELRTNEQFF
. TRBJ1-3 TRBV20-1 . TGCGCCCCCTTCAACGAAAACACCATATATTTT CAPFNENTIYF
once TRBJ1-1 TRBV11-2 . TGTGCCAGCAGCCAGGACCGCACTGAAGCTTTCTTT CASSQDRTEAFF
. TRBJ1-4 TRBV5-5 . TGTGCCAGCACCCGTTTCCTACAGACAACTAATGAAAAACTGTTTTTT CASTRFLQTTNEKLFF
. TRBJ2-5 TRBV7-6 TRBD2 TGTGCCAGCAGCTTAAATCCAGGACTAGCGGGGGCCTTAAAAGAGACCCAGTACTTC CASSLNPGLAGALKETQYF
few TRBJ2-1 TRBV5-1 TRBD2 TGCGCCAGCAGCTTGATTGGCGGGGGGGCGGAGGAGCAGTTCTTC CASSLIGGGAEEQFF
. TRBJ1-6 TRBV11-3 . TGTGCCAGCAGCTTAGATTTTGCCCGCACAGGGCTAGCACCCCTCCACTTT CASSLDFARTGLAPLHF
. TRBJ2-5 TRBV10-2 TRBD2 TGCGCCAGCAGTGAGTCCAGCGGGGGGGCCAGGAAGACCCAGTACTTC CASSESSGGARKTQYF
. TRBJ2-2 TRBV5-4 . TGTGCCAGCAGCTTGGGGGAACCGAACACCGGGGAGCTGTTTTTT CASSLGEPNTGELFF
. TRBJ2-7 TRBV30 . TGTGCCTGGAGTATCGACAGGTACGAGCAGTACTTC CAWSIDRYEQYF